The T cell receptor (beta chain) under discussion was sequenced for a study of shared clonotypes between healthy human individuals. Within Nashville, Tennessee resided all donors, each a Caucasian adult. Researchers partitioned CD4+ cells into CD45RA+ naive and CD45RA-negative memory subsets. Profiling relied on immunoSEQ multiplex PCR, and the TCRdb table lists in-frame clones only, not all of them. Of about 2.4 million clones detected, over 85% appear once; the ten largest clones hold 0.35% to 0.45%. This CDR3 is 11 amino acids long. The V gene's germline CDR1 is SEHNR and CDR2 FQNEAQ (reference sequence). Regarding this clone: Antigen specificity is unknown.

Findings and caveats of the study: Among the subsets, naive ones generally showed larger estimated richness than memory ones. Sharing across four donors was seen in roughly 5.2% of naive CD4 clonotypes.

V gene TRBV7-9 combines with J gene TRBJ1-2; TRBD1 matches at 12 bases. This clonotype was sampled from a man aged 18 to 35 in good health. Some clones in this sample may be carry-over from other donors' samples. What was sequenced was naive CD4+ T cells from PBMCs. The sample's subset: CD45RA+ positively selected. The CDR3 is CQGTGGPGYTF. In nucleotides, the CDR3 is TGTCAGGGGACAGGGGGCCCGGGCTACACCTTC.